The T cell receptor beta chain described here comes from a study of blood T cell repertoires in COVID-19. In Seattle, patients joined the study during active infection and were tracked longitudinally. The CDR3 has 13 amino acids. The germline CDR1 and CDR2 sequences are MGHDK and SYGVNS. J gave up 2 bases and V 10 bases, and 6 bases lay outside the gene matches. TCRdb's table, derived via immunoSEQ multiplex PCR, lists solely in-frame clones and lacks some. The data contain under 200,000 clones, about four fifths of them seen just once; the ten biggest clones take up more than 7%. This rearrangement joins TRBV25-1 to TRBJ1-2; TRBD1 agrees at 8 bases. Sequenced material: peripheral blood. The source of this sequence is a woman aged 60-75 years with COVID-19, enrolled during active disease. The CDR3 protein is CATQDRVNYGYTF. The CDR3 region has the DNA TGTGCCACCCAGGACAGGGTAAACTATGGCTACACCTTC.